Listed here are 16 T cell receptor beta chains from one sample, sequenced in a study of blood T cell repertoires in COVID-19. Clones were read by immunoSEQ multiplex PCR, and TCRdb kept only the in-frame ones, dropping some. The sample carries roughly 200,000 clones, about 86% recorded once. The sequenced material came from peripheral blood. The receptors derive from a middle-aged man with active or convalescent COVID-19.

CDR3 nucleotides: TGTGCCACCAGTGAACCGACAGGGGGCGGAGAGACCCAGTACTTC. It translates to CATSEPTGGGETQYF. The chain links TRBV24-1 to TRBJ2-5; 10 positions agree with TRBD1. J was trimmed by 4 bases and V by 4 bases; bases with no gene match: 5. The CDR3 consists of 15 residues. CDR1 is KGHDR, CDR2 SFDVKD, per germline.

The CDR3 sequence is CSVAGTRGEQYF. CDR3 sequence (DNA): TGCAGCGTCGCCGGGACTAGAGGCGAGCAGTACTTC. The chain carries TRBV29-1 and TRBJ2-7, with 8 positions matching TRBD2. Germline V gives CDR1 SQVTM, CDR2 ANQGSEA. V shed 6 bases and J 6 bases; nucleotides not matched to a gene: 7. The CDR3 runs 12 residues.

This sequence joins TRBV28 and TRBJ1-5; TRBD1 might be the D (5 bases). Germline V gene data show CDR1 as MDHEN and CDR2 as SYDVKM. This CDR3 comprises 14 residues. V was pared by 5 bases and J by 5 bases, with 13 bases between. The CDR3 bases are TGTGCCAGCAGTCTTCGACAGCCTTATCAGCCCCAGCATTTT. Protein sequence: CASSLRQPYQPQHF.

J is TRBJ2-5 and V is TRBV18; 12 bases match TRBD2. This CDR3 has 16 residues. CDR1 is KGHSH, CDR2 LQKENI, per germline. Trimming took 6 bases from V and 2 from J; bases not matched to a gene: 7. In DNA form, the CDR3 reads TGTGCCAGCTCTTCCGGACTAGCGGGGTTACAAGAGACCCAGTACTTC. Amino acids: CASSSGLAGLQETQYF.

The rearrangement links TRBV11-2 to TRBJ1-1; D may be TRBD1 (6 bases). This CDR3 region has 17 residues. The V gene's germline CDR1 is SGHAT and CDR2 FQNNGV. The V and J ends lost 5 bases and 1 base respectively, with 20 bases between them. The CDR3 sequence is CASSPGGPGHPNTEAFF. The CDR3 bases are TGTGCCAGCAGCCCTGGCGGTCCGGGACACCCGAACACTGAAGCTTTCTTT.

CDR3 residues: CASRLELNTEAFF. The DNA of the CDR3 is TGTGCCAGCAGGCTAGAGCTGAACACTGAAGCTTTCTTT. V gene TRBV14 combines with J gene TRBJ1-1; D is ambiguous. The CDR3 totals 13 residues. V lost 6 bases and J lost 0, with 8 bases in between. Germline V lookup: CDR1 SGHDN, CDR2 FVKESK. Based on the CDR3 plus reference TRBV14 and TRBJ1-1, the full variable domain is EAGVTQFPSHSVIEKGQTVTLRCDPISGHDNLYWYRRVMGKEIKFLLHFVKESKQDESGMPNNRFLAERTGGTYSTLKVQPAELEDSGVYFCASRLELNTEAFFGQGTRLTVV.

CDR3 coding DNA: TGTGCCAGCAGCCCCTCAGGAGGCTACACCTTC. Residues: CASSPSGGYTF. This chain links TRBV7-9 with TRBJ1-2; D not resolved. Trimming stripped 5 bases from V and 8 bases from J, with 9 bases between. Germline CDR1 reads SEHNR; CDR2 reads FQNEAQ (reference sequence). The CDR3 runs to 11 residues.

CDR3 in amino acids: CATNPQVGGNGYTF. As DNA, the CDR3 is TGTGCCACTAACCCTCAGGTGGGGGGGAATGGCTACACCTTC. This chain links TRBV19 with TRBJ1-2; perhaps TRBD1 as D (5 bases). Trimming stripped 10 bases from V and 6 bases from J, with 21 bases between. The CDR3 is made up of 14 amino acids. Germline V gene lookup returns CDR1 LNHDA and CDR2 SQIVND (reference sequence).

This clone showed up just a few times. This chain connects TRBV5-8 to TRBJ1-1, with TRBD1 matching over 7 bases. Trimming cost V 2 bases and J 5 bases; bases outside gene matches: 6. CDR3 length: 14 residues. CDR1 is SGHTS and CDR2 is YDEGEE in the germline V gene. The CDR3 here is CASSLRQGMTEAFF. CDR3 DNA sequence: TGTGCCAGCAGCTTACGACAGGGAATGACTGAAGCTTTCTTT.

The genes are TRBV4-3 and TRBJ2-2, with 7 positions matching TRBD2. J was trimmed by 4 bases and V by 3 bases; bases with no gene match: 5. The CDR3 is 15 amino acids. Per germline, CDR1 LGHNA and CDR2 YSLEER. The CDR3 protein is CASSQRSGVTGELFF. The CDR3 DNA follows: TGCGCCAGCAGCCAGAGGAGCGGGGTCACCGGGGAGCTGTTTTTT.

The chain is built from TRBV7-2 and TRBJ1-1; tentative D call: TRBD1 (5 bases). With 7 bases removed from V and 5 bases from J, the gap between germline ends came to 17 bases. The CDR3 is 14 residues long. Per the germline V gene, CDR1 is SGHTA and CDR2 is FQGNSA. The DNA for the CDR3 is TGTGCCAGCACAAATTCCCAGGGAAAAACTGAAGCTTTCTTT. Its translation: CASTNSQGKTEAFF.

The chain employs TRBV7-9 and TRBJ1-5; no reliable D call. Trimming cost V 5 bases and J 1 base, with 15 bases left between them. The CDR3 loop spans 16 amino acids. The V gene's germline CDR1 is SEHNR and CDR2 FQNEAQ (reference sequence). The CDR3 loop reads CASSELGGGSNQPQHF. The CDR3, as DNA: TGTGCCAGCAGCGAGCTTGGTGGAGGGAGCAATCAGCCCCAGCATTTT.

This chain links TRBV7-3 with TRBJ2-5, with D perhaps TRBD2 (5 bases). Germline V gene lookup returns CDR1 SGHTA and CDR2 FQGTGA. The V gene lost 5 bases and the J gene lost 5 bases, with 12 bases spanning the gap. This CDR3 is 13 amino acids long. CDR3 residues: CASSPGPGETQYF. The CDR3 DNA sequence: TGTGCCAGCAGCCCGGGCCCGGGGGAGACCCAGTACTTC.

CDR3 protein: CASSQAQGGDEQYF. The CDR3 DNA reads as TGTGCCAGCAGCCAAGCTCAGGGGGGTGACGAGCAGTACTTC. V is TRBV14 and J is TRBJ2-7; tentatively, D is TRBD1 (7 bases). The CDR3 runs 14 residues. V lost 1 base and J 5 bases, leaving 12 bases between the germline ends. Germline loops: CDR1 SGHDN, CDR2 FVKESK.

The V gene is TRBV10-3, the J gene TRBJ2-3, with D possibly matching TRBD1 (5 bases). There are 13 residues in the CDR3. Trimming shortened V by 2 bases and J by 14 bases, and 17 bases separated the two germline ends. Looked up from germline, CDR1 is ENHRY and CDR2 is SYGVKD. The CDR3 DNA sequence: TGTGCCATCAGTGAGCCAGAGATCTTTGGGGCGTATTTT. Encoded protein: CAISEPEIFGAYF.

The chain has TRBV20-1 and TRBJ1-4; no clear D. This CDR3 is built from 11 residues. CDR1 and CDR2 (germline): DFQATT, SNEGSKA (reference sequence). V was shortened by 6 bases and J by 8 bases, with 10 bases between the two germline ends. CDR3 bases: TGCAGTGCGCTCGCCGGGGAAAAACTGTTTTTT. It encodes CSALAGEKLFF.